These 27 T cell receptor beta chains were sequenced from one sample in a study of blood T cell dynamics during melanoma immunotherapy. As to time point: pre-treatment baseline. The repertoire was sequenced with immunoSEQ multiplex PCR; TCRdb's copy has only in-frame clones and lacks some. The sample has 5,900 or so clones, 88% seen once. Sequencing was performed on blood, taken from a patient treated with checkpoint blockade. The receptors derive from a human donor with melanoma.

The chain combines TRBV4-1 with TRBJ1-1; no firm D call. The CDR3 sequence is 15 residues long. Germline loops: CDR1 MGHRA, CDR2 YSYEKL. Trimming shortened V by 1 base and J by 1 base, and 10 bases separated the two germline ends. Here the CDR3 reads CASSQGKQQNTEAFF. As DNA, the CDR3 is TGCGCCAGCAGCCAAGGAAAACAGCAGAACACTGAAGCTTTCTTT.

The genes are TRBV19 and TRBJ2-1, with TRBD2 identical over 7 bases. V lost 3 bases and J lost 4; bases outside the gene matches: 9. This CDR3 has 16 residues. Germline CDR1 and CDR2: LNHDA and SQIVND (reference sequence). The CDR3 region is CASSISGLVHYNEQFF. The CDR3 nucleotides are TGTGCCAGTAGTATCTCCGGACTAGTCCATTACAATGAGCAGTTCTTC. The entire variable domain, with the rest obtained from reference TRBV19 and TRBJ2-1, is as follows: DGGITQSPKYLFRKEGQNVTLSCEQNLNHDAMYWYRQDPGQGLRLIYYSQIVNDFQKGDIAEGYSVSREKKESFPLTVTSAQKNPTAFYLCASSISGLVHYNEQFFGPGTRLTVL.

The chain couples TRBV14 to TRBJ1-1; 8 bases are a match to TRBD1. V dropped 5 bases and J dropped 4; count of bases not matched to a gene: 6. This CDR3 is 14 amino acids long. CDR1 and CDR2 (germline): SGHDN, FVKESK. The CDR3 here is CASSTGQGTTEAFF. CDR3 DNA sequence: TGTGCCAGCAGCACCGGACAGGGAACCACTGAAGCTTTCTTT.

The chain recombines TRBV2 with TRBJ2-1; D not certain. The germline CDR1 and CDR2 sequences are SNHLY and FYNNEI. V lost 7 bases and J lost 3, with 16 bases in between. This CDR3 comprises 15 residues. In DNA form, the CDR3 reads TGTGCCAGCATGCAGTCGACATCGGGCTACAATGAGCAGTTCTTC. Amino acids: CASMQSTSGYNEQFF.

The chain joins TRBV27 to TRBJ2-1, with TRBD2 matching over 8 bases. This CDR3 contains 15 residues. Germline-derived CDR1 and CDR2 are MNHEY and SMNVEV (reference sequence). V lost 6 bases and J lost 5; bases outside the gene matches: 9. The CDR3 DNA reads TGTGCCAGCAGGATCCAAGCGGGGGTAGACAATGAGCAGTTCTTC. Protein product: CASRIQAGVDNEQFF.

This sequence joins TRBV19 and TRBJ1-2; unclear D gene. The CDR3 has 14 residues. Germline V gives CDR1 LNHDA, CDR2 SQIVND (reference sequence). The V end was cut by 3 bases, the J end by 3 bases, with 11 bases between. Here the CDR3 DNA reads TGTGCCAGTAGTATTTCTATTTTGGACTATGGCTACACCTTC. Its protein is CASSISILDYGYTF.

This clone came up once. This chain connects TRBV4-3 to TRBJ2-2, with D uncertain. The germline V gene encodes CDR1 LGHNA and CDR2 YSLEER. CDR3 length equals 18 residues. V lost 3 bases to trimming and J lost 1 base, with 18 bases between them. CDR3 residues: CASSQDRVGFMNTGELFF. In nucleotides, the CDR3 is TGCGCCAGCAGCCAGGACCGGGTAGGGTTTATGAACACCGGGGAGCTGTTTTTT.

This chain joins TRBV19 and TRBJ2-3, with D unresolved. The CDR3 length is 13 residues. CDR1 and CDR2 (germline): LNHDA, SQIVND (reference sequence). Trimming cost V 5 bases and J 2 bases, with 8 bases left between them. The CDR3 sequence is CASSGGNTDTQYF. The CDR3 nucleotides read TGTGCCAGTAGTGGTGGCAACACAGATACGCAGTATTTT.

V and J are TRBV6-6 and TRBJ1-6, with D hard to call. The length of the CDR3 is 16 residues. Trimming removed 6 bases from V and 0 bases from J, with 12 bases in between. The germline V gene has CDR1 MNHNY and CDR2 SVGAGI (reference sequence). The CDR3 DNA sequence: TGTGCCAGCAGCCCGCTACCCCTCTCCTATAATTCACCCCTCCACTTT. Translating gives CASSPLPLSYNSPLHF.

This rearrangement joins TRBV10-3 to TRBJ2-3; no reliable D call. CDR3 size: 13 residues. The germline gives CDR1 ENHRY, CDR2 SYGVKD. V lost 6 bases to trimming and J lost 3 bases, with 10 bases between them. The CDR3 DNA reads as TGTGCCATCAGGGATGGTGGTACAGATACGCAGTATTTT. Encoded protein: CAIRDGGTDTQYF.

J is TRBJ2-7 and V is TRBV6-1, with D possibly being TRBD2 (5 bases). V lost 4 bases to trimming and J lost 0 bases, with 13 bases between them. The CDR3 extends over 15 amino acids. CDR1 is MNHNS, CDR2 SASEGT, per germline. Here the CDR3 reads CASSVSSEGSYEQYF. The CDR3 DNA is TGTGCCAGCAGTGTATCGTCAGAGGGCTCCTACGAGCAGTACTTC.

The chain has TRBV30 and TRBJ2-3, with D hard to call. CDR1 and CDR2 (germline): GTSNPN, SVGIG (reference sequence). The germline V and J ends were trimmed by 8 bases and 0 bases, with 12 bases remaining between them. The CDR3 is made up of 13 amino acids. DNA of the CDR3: TGTGCCGTCTCTCAAAGGAGCACAGATACGCAGTATTTT. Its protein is CAVSQRSTDTQYF.

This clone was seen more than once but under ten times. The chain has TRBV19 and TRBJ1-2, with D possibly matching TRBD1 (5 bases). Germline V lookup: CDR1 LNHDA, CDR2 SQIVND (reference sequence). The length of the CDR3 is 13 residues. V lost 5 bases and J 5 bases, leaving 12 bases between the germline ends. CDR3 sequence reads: CASSLASGYGYTF. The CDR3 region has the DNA TGTGCCAGTAGTCTCGCCTCAGGGTATGGCTACACCTTC.

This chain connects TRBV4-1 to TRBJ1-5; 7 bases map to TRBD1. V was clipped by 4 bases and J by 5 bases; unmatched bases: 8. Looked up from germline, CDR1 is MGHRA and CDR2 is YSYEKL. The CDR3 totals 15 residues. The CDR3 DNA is TGCGCCAGCAGCCCTAGACAGGGCGTTCATCAGCCCCAGCATTTT. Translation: CASSPRQGVHQPQHF.

The CDR3, as DNA: TGTGCCAGCGAAGGGACTAGCCCCTCTGGGGCCAACGTCCTGACTTTC. Translation: CASEGTSPSGANVLTF. The chain uses TRBV21-1 and TRBJ2-6; no check of the table's D call, TRBD2, against the DNA was made. TRBV21-1 is annotated as a pseudogene. This CDR3 contains 16 residues.

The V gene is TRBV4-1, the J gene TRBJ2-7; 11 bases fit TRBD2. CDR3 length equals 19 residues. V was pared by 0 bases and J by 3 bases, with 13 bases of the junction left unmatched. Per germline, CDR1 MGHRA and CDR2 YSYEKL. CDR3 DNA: TGCGCCAGCAGCCAAGAGGGTAGCGGGGGGGTTGGGTTTGGCTACGAGCAGTACTTC. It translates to CASSQEGSGGVGFGYEQYF.

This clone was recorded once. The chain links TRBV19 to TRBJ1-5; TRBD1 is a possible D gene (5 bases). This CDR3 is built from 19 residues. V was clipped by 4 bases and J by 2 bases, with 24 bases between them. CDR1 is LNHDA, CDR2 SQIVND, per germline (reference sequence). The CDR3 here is CASSTGISLGGWGNQPQHF. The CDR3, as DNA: TGTGCCAGTAGTACCGGAATATCGCTGGGGGGTTGGGGCAATCAGCCCCAGCATTTT.

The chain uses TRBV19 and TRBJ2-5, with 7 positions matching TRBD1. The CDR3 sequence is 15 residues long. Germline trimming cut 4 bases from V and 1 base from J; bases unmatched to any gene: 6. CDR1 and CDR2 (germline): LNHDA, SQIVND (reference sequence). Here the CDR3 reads CASSTTGSVQETQYF. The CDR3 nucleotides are TGTGCCAGTAGTACGACAGGGTCGGTCCAAGAGACCCAGTACTTC.

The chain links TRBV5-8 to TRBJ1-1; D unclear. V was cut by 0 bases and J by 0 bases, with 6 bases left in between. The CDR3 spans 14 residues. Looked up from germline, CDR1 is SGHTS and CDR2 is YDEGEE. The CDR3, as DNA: TGTGCCAGCAGCTTGGGGGGTATGAACACTGAAGCTTTCTTT. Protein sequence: CASSLGGMNTEAFF.

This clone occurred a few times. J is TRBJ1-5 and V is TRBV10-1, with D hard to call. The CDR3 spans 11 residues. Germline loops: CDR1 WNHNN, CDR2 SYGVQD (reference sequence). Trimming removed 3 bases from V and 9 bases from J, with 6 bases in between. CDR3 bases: TGCGCCAGCAGTGACCCCTCGCCCCAGCATTTT. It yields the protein CASSDPSPQHF.

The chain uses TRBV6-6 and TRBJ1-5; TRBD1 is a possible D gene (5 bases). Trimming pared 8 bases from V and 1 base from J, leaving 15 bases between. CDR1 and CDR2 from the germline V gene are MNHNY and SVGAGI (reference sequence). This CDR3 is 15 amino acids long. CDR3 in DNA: TGTGCCAGCGAACGGGGGTTTGGGAGCAATCAGCCCCAGCATTTT. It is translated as CASERGFGSNQPQHF.

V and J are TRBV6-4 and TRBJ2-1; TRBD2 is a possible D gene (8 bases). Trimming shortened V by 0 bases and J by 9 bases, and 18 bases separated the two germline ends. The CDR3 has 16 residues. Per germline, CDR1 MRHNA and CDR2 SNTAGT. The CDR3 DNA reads TGTGCCAGCAGTGACTCAGAAGGGACAGCGGGGGTTGAGCAGTTCTTC. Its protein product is CASSDSEGTAGVEQFF.

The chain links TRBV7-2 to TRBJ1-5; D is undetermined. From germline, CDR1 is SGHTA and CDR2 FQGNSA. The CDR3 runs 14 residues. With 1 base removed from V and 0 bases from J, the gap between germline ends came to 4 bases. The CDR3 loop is CASSLEDSNQPQHF. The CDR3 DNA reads TGTGCCAGCAGCTTAGAGGATAGCAATCAGCCCCAGCATTTT. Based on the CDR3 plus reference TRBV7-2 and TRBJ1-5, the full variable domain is GAGVSQSPSNKVTEKGKDVELRCDPISGHTALYWYRQSLGQGLEFLIYFQGNSAPDKSGLPSDRFSAERTGGSVSTLTIQRTQQEDSAVYLCASSLEDSNQPQHFGDGTRLSIL.

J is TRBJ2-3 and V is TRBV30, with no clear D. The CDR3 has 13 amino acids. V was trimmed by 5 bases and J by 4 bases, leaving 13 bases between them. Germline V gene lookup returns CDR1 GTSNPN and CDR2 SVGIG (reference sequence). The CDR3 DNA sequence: TGTGCCTGGGGTGAGAGTGGAGCAGATACGCAGTATTTT. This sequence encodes CAWGESGADTQYF.

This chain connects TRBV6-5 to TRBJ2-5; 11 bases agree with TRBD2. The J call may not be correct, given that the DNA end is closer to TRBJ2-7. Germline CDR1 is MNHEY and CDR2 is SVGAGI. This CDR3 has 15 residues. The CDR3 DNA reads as TGTGCCAGCAGTTTAACCGGGACTAGCGGCTACGAGCAGTACTTC. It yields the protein CASSLTGTSGYEQYF.

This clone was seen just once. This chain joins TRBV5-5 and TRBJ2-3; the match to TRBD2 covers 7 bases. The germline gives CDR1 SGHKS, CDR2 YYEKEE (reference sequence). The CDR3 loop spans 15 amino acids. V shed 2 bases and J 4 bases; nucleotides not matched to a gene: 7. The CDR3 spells CASSLSGGWADTQYF. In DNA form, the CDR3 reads TGTGCCAGCAGCTTATCCGGGGGGTGGGCAGATACGCAGTATTTT.

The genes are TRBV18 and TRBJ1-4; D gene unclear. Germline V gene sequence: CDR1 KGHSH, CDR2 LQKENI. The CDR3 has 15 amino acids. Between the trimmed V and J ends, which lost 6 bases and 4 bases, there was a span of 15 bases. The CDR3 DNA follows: TGTGCCAGCTCCCCAGGTCTACAGATTAATGAAAAACTGTTTTTT. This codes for CASSPGLQINEKLFF.